The 12 T cell receptor beta chains in this list originate from one sample, sequenced in a study of Ad26.COV2.S vaccination and SARS-CoV-2 variants. Method: immunoSEQ multiplex PCR; TCRdb's copy keeps in-frame clones and lacks some. The sample has fewer than 900,000 clones; 80% to 90% are singletons. Treatment described: around 19 received Ad26.COV2.S at low or high dose, single or two shots; a few received placebo; per-sample allocation not given. The samples date from day 63 after the first vaccine or placebo injection. The input for sequencing was peripheral blood, taken in a trial of Ad26.COV2.S vaccine versus placebo. All receptors come from a person between 18 and 60 years old who received the Ad26.COV2.S COVID-19 vaccine or a placebo.

The rearrangement joins TRBV3-1 (or the pseudogene TRBV3-2) to TRBJ2-1; 8 nucleotides agree with TRBD1. The CDR3 extends over 16 amino acids. Germline CDR1 LGHDT, CDR2 YNNKEL (reference sequence). V was clipped by 1 base and J by 7 bases; unmatched bases: 9. For the CDR3, the DNA is TGTGCCAGCAGCCAAGGGGACAGGCCCAGGGTGAATGAGCAGTTCTTC. Translating it yields CASSQGDRPRVNEQFF.

The chain has TRBV27 and TRBJ2-7; D tentatively reads TRBD1 or TRBD2 (5 bases each). Trimming took off 8 bases at V and 3 bases at J, with 20 bases between the two ends. Germline loops: CDR1 MNHEY, CDR2 SMNVEV (reference sequence). The CDR3 runs to 15 residues. The CDR3 here is CASRNRDGSIYEQYF. CDR3 nucleotide sequence: TGTGCCAGCCGAAACCGGGACGGTAGCATCTACGAGCAGTACTTC.

V gene TRBV6-5 combines with J gene TRBJ2-1, with 8 bases identical to TRBD2. The length of the CDR3 is 16 residues. V gave up 2 bases and J gave up 0 bases; unmatched junction bases: 3. Germline assignment: CDR1 MNHEY and CDR2 SVGAGI. The CDR3 here is CASSYGAGGSYNEQFF. The CDR3 nucleotides read TGTGCCAGCAGTTACGGCGCGGGGGGCTCCTACAATGAGCAGTTCTTC.

Here the CDR3 reads CATGTGDQPQHF. CDR3 DNA: TGTGCCACCGGTACAGGAGATCAGCCCCAGCATTTT. V usage is TRBV24-1 and J usage is TRBJ1-5; TRBD1 is a possible D gene (5 bases). This CDR3 comprises 12 residues. V lost 9 bases and J lost 5, with 10 bases in between. Germline CDR1 is KGHDR and CDR2 is SFDVKD.

V is TRBV30 and J is TRBJ1-1; D gene ambiguous. Trimming removed 3 bases from V and 9 bases from J, with 11 bases in between. Germline V gene sequence: CDR1 GTSNPN, CDR2 SVGIG (reference sequence). The CDR3 runs 11 residues. Written as DNA, the CDR3 is TGTGCCTGGAGCTCCGGGATTCAAGCTTTCTTT. Translation gives CAWSSGIQAFF. Based on the CDR3 plus reference TRBV30 and TRBJ1-1, the full variable domain is SQTIHQWPATLVQPVGSPLSLECTVEGTSNPNLYWYRQAAGRGLQLLFYSVGIGQISSEVPQNLSASRPQDRQFILSSKKLLLSDSGFYLCAWSSGIQAFFGQGTRLTVV.

The chain couples TRBV5-1 to TRBJ2-3; 9 nucleotides agree with TRBD2. The CDR3 runs 15 residues. CDR1 is SGHRS, CDR2 YFSETQ, per germline. The V and J ends lost 4 bases and 9 bases, in that order; junction bases with no gene match: 12. The CDR3 reads CASSQTSGYSGTQYF. The CDR3 DNA is TGCGCCAGCAGCCAGACTAGCGGATACAGCGGGACGCAGTATTTT.

Comments on this clone: This specimen includes other DNA sequences encoding the same CDR3. The chain employs TRBV6-5 and TRBJ2-3; D is undetermined. CDR3 size: 11 residues. Germline V gives CDR1 MNHEY, CDR2 SVGAGI. V was shortened by 2 bases and J by 4 bases, with 1 base between the two germline ends. The CDR3 loop is CASSYADTQYF. In DNA form, the CDR3 reads TGTGCCAGCAGTTACGCAGATACGCAGTATTTT.

As DNA, the CDR3 is TGTGCCAGCAGCGGGGGACTACTACACGCAGATACGCAGTATTTT. It is translated as CASSGGLLHADTQYF. V and J are TRBV9 and TRBJ2-3; 7 nucleotides agree with TRBD2. The CDR3 has 15 amino acids. Trimming cost V 3 bases and J 4 bases; bases outside gene matches: 8. Germline assignment: CDR1 SGDLS and CDR2 YYNGEE. Variable domain in full (rest from reference TRBV9 and TRBJ2-3): DSGVTQTPKHLITATGQRVTLRCSPRSGDLSVYWYQQSLDQGLQFLIQYYNGEERAKGNILERFSAQQFPDLHSELNLSSLELGDSALYFCASSGGLLHADTQYFGPGTRLTVL.

This clone showed up just once. In the same sample, other DNA sequences code for this CDR3. This chain uses TRBV6-5 with TRBJ2-7; TRBD2 aligns across 7 bases. J lost 2 bases, V lost 4 bases, and 5 bases had no gene match. The germline CDR1 and CDR2 sequences are MNHEY and SVGAGI. This CDR3 region has 14 residues. The CDR3 DNA reads TGTGCCAGCAGTTTAGGTCGGGGGGCCTACGAGCAGTACTTC. Amino acids: CASSLGRGAYEQYF.

This clone has only a few counts. This rearrangement joins TRBV4-3 to TRBJ1-2; 8 positions agree with TRBD1. Germline V gene sequence: CDR1 LGHNA, CDR2 YSLEER. The J segment lost 5 bases and the V segment lost 1 base, leaving 0 bases of the junction unmatched. CDR3 length equals 13 residues. CDR3: CASSQGTGYGYTF. CDR3 nucleotide sequence: TGCGCCAGCAGCCAAGGGACAGGGTATGGCTACACCTTC.

This clone has a handful of counts. The chain links TRBV25-1 to TRBJ2-7; D is undetermined. CDR1 is MGHDK and CDR2 is SYGVNS in the germline V gene. The CDR3 contains 11 residues. V was trimmed by 7 bases and J by 5 bases, leaving 9 bases between them. DNA of the CDR3: TGTGCCAGCACAAACACACACGAGCAGTACTTC. It specifies CASTNTHEQYF.

The V gene is TRBV3-1 (or the pseudogene TRBV3-2), the J gene TRBJ2-6; no firm D call. With 1 base removed from V and 0 bases from J, the gap between germline ends came to 7 bases. CDR1 LGHDT and CDR2 YNNKEL come from the germline V gene (reference sequence). The CDR3 totals 16 residues. The CDR3: CASSQGGYSGANVLTF. The CDR3 nucleotides are TGTGCCAGCAGCCAAGGTGGTTACTCTGGGGCCAACGTCCTGACTTTC.